The 28 T cell receptor beta chains reported below all come from one sample, sequenced in a study of shared T cell receptors in the human thymus. Only in-frame clones appear in the TCRdb table, and some are missing; sequencing was by immunoSEQ multiplex PCR. The table has about 610,000 clones, roughly 90% seen once. These data were also reused for a study on human thymus T cells.

Specimen: thymocytes. The source of these receptors is a boy under two years old with a congenital heart defect.

The chain links TRBV28 to TRBJ2-1; D remains ambiguous. Trimming shortened V by 4 bases and J by 6 bases, and 16 bases separated the two germline ends. This CDR3 has 15 amino acids. The germline gives CDR1 MDHEN, CDR2 SYDVKM. CDR3 protein: CASSSPGSPSNEQFF. The CDR3 nucleotides read TGTGCCAGCAGTTCCCCCGGGTCCCCGTCCAATGAGCAGTTCTTC.

The chain joins TRBV7-9 to TRBJ2-1; D gene ambiguous. Germline lookup yields CDR1 SEHNR and CDR2 FQNEAQ (reference sequence). The CDR3 length is 11 residues. V was cut by 2 bases and J by 7 bases, with 3 bases left in between. The CDR3 sequence: CASSLLNEQFF. DNA of the CDR3: TGTGCCAGCAGCTTACTGAATGAGCAGTTCTTC.

V gene TRBV27 combines with J gene TRBJ2-1; 11 nucleotides match TRBD1. V lost 6 bases and J lost 7; bases outside the gene matches: 11. The CDR3 extends over 16 amino acids. The germline V gene encodes CDR1 MNHEY and CDR2 SMNVEV (reference sequence). The CDR3 DNA follows: TGTGCCAGCAGATCGACCGGGACAGGGGGTGAGAATGAGCAGTTCTTC. As protein: CASRSTGTGGENEQFF.

Only one count was recorded for this clone. The chain combines TRBV5-6 with TRBJ2-7; the match to TRBD1 covers 7 bases. There are 14 residues in the CDR3. CDR1 is SGHDT and CDR2 is YYEEEE in the germline V gene. J lost 5 bases, V lost 4 bases, and 9 bases had no gene match. The CDR3 loop is CASSAPDRVHEQYF. In DNA form, the CDR3 reads TGTGCCAGCAGCGCCCCAGACAGGGTCCACGAGCAGTACTTC.

CDR3 sequence: CASSLDRTTVNTIYF. CDR3 nucleotides: TGTGCCAGCAGTTTGGACAGGACCACGGTTAACACCATATATTTT. The gene calls are TRBV6-5 and TRBJ1-3; TRBD1 agrees at 7 bases. There are 15 residues in the CDR3. The V segment lost 4 bases and the J segment 7 bases; nucleotides outside the gene matches: 10. Germline V gives CDR1 MNHEY, CDR2 SVGAGI.

This clone came up once. The chain carries TRBV5-1 and TRBJ2-5; 7 positions agree with TRBD2. Germline-derived CDR1 and CDR2 are SGHRS and YFSETQ. Germline trimming cut 2 bases from V and 5 bases from J; bases unmatched to any gene: 9. The CDR3 has 15 amino acids. CDR3 nucleotides: TGCGCCAGCAGCTTCACGACTAGCTTACGGGAGACCCAGTACTTC. Translating gives CASSFTTSLRETQYF.

V is TRBV4-1 and J is TRBJ1-2, with D hard to call. CDR1 and CDR2 (germline): MGHRA, YSYEKL. CDR3 length: 14 amino acids. Trimming left V 1 base short and J 3 bases short, with 9 bases between. CDR3 loop: CASSQGAGDYGYTF. For the CDR3, the DNA is TGCGCCAGCAGCCAAGGGGCAGGCGACTATGGCTACACCTTC.

This clone was counted only a few times. The chain uses TRBV2 and TRBJ2-7; the D gene is possibly TRBD1 (5 bases). This CDR3 region has 17 residues. In germline, CDR1 is SNHLY, CDR2 FYNNEI. V lost 3 bases and J 1 base, leaving 19 bases between the germline ends. In DNA form, the CDR3 reads TGTGCCAGCAGTGAGACCCCATGCAGGGATCAGTCCTACGAGCAGTACTTC. It encodes CASSETPCRDQSYEQYF.

The rearrangement joins TRBV5-1 to TRBJ2-5, with 8 bases fitting TRBD1. Trimming cost V 1 base and J 5 bases; bases outside gene matches: 31. Germline-derived CDR1 and CDR2 are SGHRS and YFSETQ. The CDR3 is 23 amino acids. The CDR3 is CASSLNRDRPITLWGQAQETQYF. CDR3 DNA sequence: TGCGCCAGCAGCTTGAATCGGGACAGGCCCATAACATTGTGGGGACAGGCCCAGGAGACCCAGTACTTC.

This clone came up once. The chain has TRBV7-9 and TRBJ1-1; 8 bases are a match to TRBD1. The CDR3 length is 15 residues. J gave up 5 bases and V 4 bases, and 9 bases lay outside the gene matches. The germline V gene has CDR1 SEHNR and CDR2 FQNEAQ (reference sequence). DNA for the CDR3: TGTGCCAGCAGCTCTTTCAGGGGGCCGGGTACTGAAGCTTTCTTT. Translation gives CASSSFRGPGTEAFF.

The chain couples TRBV28 to TRBJ2-5, with a weak D call TRBD1 (5 bases). CDR1 and CDR2 (germline): MDHEN, SYDVKM. This CDR3 is built from 16 residues. V was clipped by 8 bases and J by 1 base, with 20 bases between them. The CDR3 nucleotides read TGTGCCAGCCTTGAACGCAGGGAAAGGGGCCAAGAGACCCAGTACTTC. Protein product: CASLERRERGQETQYF.

This clone occurred once. The chain couples TRBV5-1 to TRBJ2-1, with 13 bases identical to TRBD2. V lost 0 bases to trimming and J lost 9 bases; unmatched junction nucleotides: 6. The germline V gene encodes CDR1 SGHRS and CDR2 YFSETQ. The length of the CDR3 is 16 residues. In DNA, the CDR3 is TGCGCCAGCAGCTTGGGAGGACTAGCGGGAGTGGGTGAGCAGTTCTTC. Its protein is CASSLGGLAGVGEQFF. The variable domain in full, with the rest retrieved from reference TRBV5-1 and TRBJ2-1, is KAGVTQTPRYLIKTRGQQVTLSCSPISGHRSVSWYQQTPGQGLQFLFEYFSETQRNKGNFPGRFSGRQFSNSRSEMNVSTLELGDSALYLCASSLGGLAGVGEQFFGPGTRLTVL.

The chain joins TRBV5-1 to TRBJ2-4, with D hard to call. Looked up from germline, CDR1 is SGHRS and CDR2 is YFSETQ. V was shortened by 6 bases and J by 0 bases, with 16 bases between the two germline ends. The CDR3 totals 16 residues. The CDR3: CASTWVGALAKNIQYF. The CDR3, as DNA: TGCGCCAGCACCTGGGTAGGAGCACTAGCCAAAAACATTCAGTACTTC.

The chain couples TRBV5-6 to TRBJ1-2; D might be TRBD1 (5 bases). CDR3 length equals 15 residues. Trimming pared 0 bases from V and 4 bases from J, leaving 13 bases between. Looked up from germline, CDR1 is SGHDT and CDR2 is YYEEEE. CDR3 DNA: TGTGCCAGCAGCTTGGGACAGACAACTACCTATGGCTACACCTTC. Protein product: CASSLGQTTTYGYTF.

The V gene is TRBV25-1, the J gene TRBJ2-7; 11 bases fit TRBD2. The CDR3 is 15 residues long. The V and J ends lost 6 bases and 4 bases, in that order; junction bases with no gene match: 8. CDR1 is MGHDK, CDR2 SYGVNS, per germline. CDR3 sequence reads: CASRKVAGGPYEQYF. CDR3 DNA sequence: TGTGCCAGCAGGAAGGTAGCGGGAGGGCCGTACGAGCAGTACTTC.

This chain links TRBV27 with TRBJ2-6, with 7 bases matching TRBD1. V lost 4 bases and J lost 0; bases outside the gene matches: 12. Germline CDR1 MNHEY, CDR2 SMNVEV (reference sequence). The length of the CDR3 is 19 residues. CDR3 bases: TGTGCCAGCAGTTCGATACAGGGGCCCATTAGCTCTGGGGCCAACGTCCTGACTTTC. Amino acid sequence: CASSSIQGPISSGANVLTF.

Concerning this clone: The same CDR3 can be traced to other DNA sequences in this sample. The chain couples TRBV15 to TRBJ2-7; 9 nucleotides align to TRBD1. J was trimmed by 4 bases and V by 1 base; bases with no gene match: 2. The germline CDR1 and CDR2 sequences are LNHNV and YYDKDF (reference sequence). The length of the CDR3 is 14 residues. The CDR3 region is CATSRGGQGYEQYF. The CDR3 DNA follows: TGTGCCACCAGCAGAGGGGGACAGGGTTACGAGCAGTACTTC.

This sequence joins TRBV7-9 and TRBJ1-1; 11 bases fit TRBD1. This CDR3 has 16 residues. Germline V CDR1 and CDR2: SEHNR, FQNEAQ (reference sequence). Trimming removed 5 bases from V and 3 bases from J; junction bases left unmatched: 8. Here the CDR3 DNA reads TGTGCCAGCAGCCCCGGACAGGGGGCTGGAGACACTGAAGCTTTCTTT. Its translation: CASSPGQGAGDTEAFF.

The rearrangement joins TRBV4-1 to TRBJ2-1, with a possible D match to TRBD2 (6 bases). The germline CDR1 and CDR2 sequences are MGHRA and YSYEKL. The CDR3 loop spans 16 amino acids. V was cut by 1 base and J by 9 bases, with 19 bases left in between. The CDR3 here is CASSQAGGGALGEQFF. In DNA, the CDR3 is TGCGCCAGCAGCCAAGCTGGGGGAGGTGCACTCGGTGAGCAGTTCTTC.

This chain uses TRBV14 with TRBJ2-2, with D possibly matching TRBD2 (5 bases). Germline CDR1 and CDR2: SGHDN and FVKESK. The CDR3 is made up of 15 amino acids. V lost 4 bases, J lost 5 bases, and 14 bases lay in between. CDR3 protein: CASSLLGRGTGELFF. DNA for the CDR3: TGTGCCAGCAGCCTTCTTGGACGGGGAACCGGGGAGCTGTTTTTT. The variable domain in full, completed from reference TRBV14 and TRBJ2-2, reads EAGVTQFPSHSVIEKGQTVTLRCDPISGHDNLYWYRRVMGKEIKFLLHFVKESKQDESGMPNNRFLAERTGGTYSTLKVQPAELEDSGVYFCASSLLGRGTGELFFGEGSRLTVL.

V usage is TRBV5-1 and J usage is TRBJ2-5, with a weak D call TRBD1 (6 bases). V was trimmed by 4 bases and J by 2 bases, leaving 12 bases between them. CDR3 size: 14 residues. From germline, CDR1 is SGHRS and CDR2 YFSETQ. In nucleotides, the CDR3 is TGCGCCAGCAGCCCAGCAGACAGGCAAGAGACCCAGTACTTC. This codes for CASSPADRQETQYF.

V and J are TRBV14 and TRBJ1-1; weak D call: TRBD1 (5 bases). V was shortened by 0 bases and J by 0 bases, with 14 bases between the two germline ends. The CDR3 sequence is 17 residues long. Germline loops: CDR1 SGHDN, CDR2 FVKESK. CDR3 sequence: CASSQDKGGVMNTEAFF. The CDR3 DNA is TGTGCCAGCAGCCAAGATAAGGGAGGGGTCATGAACACTGAAGCTTTCTTT.

The chain links TRBV7-2 to TRBJ1-2, with D tentatively TRBD1 (6 bases). Trimming removed 5 bases from V and 4 bases from J, with 11 bases in between. Germline-derived CDR1 and CDR2 are SGHTA and FQGNSA. The CDR3 is 13 residues long. CDR3 residues: CASSPDRGYGYTF. The CDR3, as DNA: TGTGCCAGCAGCCCGGACAGAGGCTATGGCTACACCTTC. Together with reference TRBV7-2 and TRBJ1-2, the CDR3 gives the full variable domain: GAGVSQSPSNKVTEKGKDVELRCDPISGHTALYWYRQSLGQGLEFLIYFQGNSAPDKSGLPSDRFSAERTGGSVSTLTIQRTQQEDSAVYLCASSPDRGYGYTFGSGTRLTVV.

This clone was counted a few times. The genes are TRBV25-1 and TRBJ2-1; TRBD1 might be the D (6 bases). V lost 5 bases to trimming and J lost 4 bases, with 9 bases between them. In germline, CDR1 is MGHDK, CDR2 SYGVNS. This CDR3 is 13 amino acids long. This CDR3 reads CASSWTAYNEQFF. The CDR3 region has the DNA TGTGCCAGCAGTTGGACAGCTTACAATGAGCAGTTCTTC.

This chain links TRBV5-1 with TRBJ2-1; D gene uncertain. Germline assignment: CDR1 SGHRS and CDR2 YFSETQ. V was clipped by 3 bases and J by 4 bases, with 8 bases between them. The length of the CDR3 is 13 residues. The CDR3 loop is CASSSMTYNEQFF. CDR3 coding DNA: TGCGCCAGCAGCTCAATGACTTACAATGAGCAGTTCTTC.

This sequence joins TRBV4-1 and TRBJ2-1, with 14 positions matching TRBD2. Germline-derived CDR1 and CDR2 are MGHRA and YSYEKL. This CDR3 has 18 amino acids. The J segment lost 6 bases and the V segment lost 1 base, leaving 8 bases of the junction unmatched. The CDR3 sequence is CASSQVTGLAGVVNEQFF. Written as DNA, the CDR3 is TGCGCCAGCAGCCAAGTAACGGGACTAGCGGGAGTAGTCAATGAGCAGTTCTTC.

V gene TRBV28 combines with J gene TRBJ2-3; tentatively, D is TRBD2 (6 bases). CDR1 is MDHEN, CDR2 SYDVKM, per germline. This CDR3 is 16 amino acids long. The germline V and J ends were trimmed by 4 bases and 2 bases, with 16 bases remaining between them. CDR3 in amino acids: CASSSIAGIYTDTQYF. The CDR3 nucleotides are TGTGCCAGCAGTTCCATCGCGGGGATCTACACAGATACGCAGTATTTT.

This clone was seen only once. The chain recombines TRBV6-5 with TRBJ2-7; 9 nucleotides agree with TRBD1. Germline V CDR1 and CDR2: MNHEY, SVGAGI. V gave up 8 bases and J gave up 2 bases; unmatched junction bases: 4. The CDR3 runs 13 residues. CDR3 bases: TGTGCCAGCGGGGGGACAGGGACCTACGAGCAGTACTTC. This codes for CASGGTGTYEQYF.